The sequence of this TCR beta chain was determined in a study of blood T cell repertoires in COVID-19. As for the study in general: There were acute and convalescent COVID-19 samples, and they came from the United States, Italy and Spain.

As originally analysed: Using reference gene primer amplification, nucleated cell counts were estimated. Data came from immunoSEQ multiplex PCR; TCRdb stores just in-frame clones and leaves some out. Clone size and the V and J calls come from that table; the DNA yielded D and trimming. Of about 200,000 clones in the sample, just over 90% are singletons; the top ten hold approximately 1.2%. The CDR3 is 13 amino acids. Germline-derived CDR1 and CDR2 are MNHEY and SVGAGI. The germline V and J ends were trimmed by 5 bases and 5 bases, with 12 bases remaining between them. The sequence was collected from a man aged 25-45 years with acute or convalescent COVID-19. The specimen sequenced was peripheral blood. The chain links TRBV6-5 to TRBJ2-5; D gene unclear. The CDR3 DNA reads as TGTGCCAGCAGTAACAGTTGGTGGGAGACCCAGTACTTC. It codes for CASSNSWWETQYF.